This T cell receptor beta chain was profiled in a study of cytomegalovirus exposure and HLA in healthy donors. About the study: Among about 179 million T cells, an earlier analysis found roughly 100 million unique TCR beta sequences. The study, taken as a whole, reports: TRBV6-2, TRBV6-3 and some other V segments were excluded as indistinguishable.

The CDR3 runs to 13 residues. Germline values: CDR1 LNHDA, CDR2 SQIVND (reference sequence). Deletions cut 5 bases from V and 6 bases from J, with 13 bases between. In regard to this clone: Its target is not known.

PCR involved 60 Vbeta and 13 Jbeta primers. Method: immunoSEQ multiplex PCR; TCRdb's copy keeps in-frame clones and lacks some. The sample includes under 200,000 clones, around 80% of them seen just once. V usage is TRBV19 and J usage is TRBJ1-1; D unclear. The receptor was isolated from a woman between 45 and 60 years old in good health and CMV-seropositive. Sequences were obtained from PBMCs. The CDR3 sequence: CASSQNYASEAFF. CDR3 in DNA: TGTGCCAGTAGTCAAAACTACGCCTCTGAAGCTTTCTTT.